This TCR beta chain emerged from a study of blood T cell repertoires in COVID-19. At the level of the study: COVID-19 samples, acute and convalescent, were from the United States, Italy and Spain. Sources were T cells, B-cell-depleted T cells, or PBMCs; the material itself was cDNA or gDNA.

The protocol was immunoSEQ multiplex PCR, while the TCRdb copy is restricted to in-frame clones and leaves out a portion. The sample shows 300,000 to 350,000 clones, over 80% of them seen only once. Germline V CDR1 and CDR2: KGHDR, SFDVKD. The CDR3 is 14 amino acids. Trimming removed 1 base at V and 1 base at J, with 6 bases between. Note on this clone: The same CDR3 is also encoded by other DNA sequences in this sample.

The clonotype was recovered from a man aged 25 to 40 with COVID-19, enrolled during active disease. The chain joins TRBV24-1 to TRBJ1-2; D unresolved. Input material: peripheral blood. CDR3 in amino acids: CATSDFTVNYGYTF. The CDR3 coding sequence is TGTGCCACCAGTGATTTCACAGTTAACTATGGCTACACCTTC.